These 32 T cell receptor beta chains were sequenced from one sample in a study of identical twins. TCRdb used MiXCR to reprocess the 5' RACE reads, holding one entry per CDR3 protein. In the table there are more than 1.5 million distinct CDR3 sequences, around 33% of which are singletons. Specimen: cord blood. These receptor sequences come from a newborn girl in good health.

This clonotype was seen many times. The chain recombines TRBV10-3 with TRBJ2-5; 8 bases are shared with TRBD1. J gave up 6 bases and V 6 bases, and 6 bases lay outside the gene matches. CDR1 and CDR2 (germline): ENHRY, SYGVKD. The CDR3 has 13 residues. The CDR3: CAISPGTGQTQYF. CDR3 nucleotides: TGTGCCATCAGCCCCGGGACAGGACAGACCCAGTACTTC.

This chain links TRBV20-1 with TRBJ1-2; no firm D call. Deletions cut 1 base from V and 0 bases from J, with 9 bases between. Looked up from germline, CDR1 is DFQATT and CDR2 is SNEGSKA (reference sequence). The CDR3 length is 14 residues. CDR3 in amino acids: CSARGLQPNYGYTF. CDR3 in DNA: TGCAGTGCTAGAGGATTACAGCCTAACTATGGCTACACCTTC.

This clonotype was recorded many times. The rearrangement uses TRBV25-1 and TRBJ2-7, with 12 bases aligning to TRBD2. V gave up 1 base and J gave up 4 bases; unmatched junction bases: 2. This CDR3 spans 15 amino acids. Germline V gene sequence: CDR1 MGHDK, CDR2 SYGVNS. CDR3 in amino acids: CASSESSGGVYEQYF. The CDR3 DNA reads TGTGCCAGCAGTGAATCTAGCGGGGGGGTTTACGAGCAGTACTTC.

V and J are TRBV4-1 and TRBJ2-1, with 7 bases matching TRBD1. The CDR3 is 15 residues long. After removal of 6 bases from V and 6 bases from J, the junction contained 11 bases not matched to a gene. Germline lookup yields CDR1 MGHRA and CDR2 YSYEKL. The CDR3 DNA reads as TGCGCCAGCAGGAGGGGGACAGACCGAACCAATGAGCAGTTCTTC. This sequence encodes CASRRGTDRTNEQFF.

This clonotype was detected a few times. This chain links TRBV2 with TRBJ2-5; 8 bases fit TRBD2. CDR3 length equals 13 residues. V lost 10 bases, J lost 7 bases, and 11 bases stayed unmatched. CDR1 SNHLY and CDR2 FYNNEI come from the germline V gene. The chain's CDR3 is CATFHAGGGTQYF. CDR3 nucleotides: TGTGCCACCTTTCACGCGGGAGGCGGGACCCAGTACTTC.

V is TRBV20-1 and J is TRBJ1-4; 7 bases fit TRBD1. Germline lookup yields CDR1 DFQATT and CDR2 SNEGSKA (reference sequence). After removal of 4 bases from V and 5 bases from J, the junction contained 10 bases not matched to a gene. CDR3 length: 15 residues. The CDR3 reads CSAKPGQSLNEKLFF. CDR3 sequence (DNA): TGCAGTGCTAAACCGGGACAGTCTTTGAATGAAAAACTGTTTTTT.

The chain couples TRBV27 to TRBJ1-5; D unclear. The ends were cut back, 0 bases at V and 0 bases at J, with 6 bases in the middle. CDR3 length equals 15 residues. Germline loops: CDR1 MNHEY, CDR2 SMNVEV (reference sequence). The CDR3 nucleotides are TGTGCCAGCAGTTTATCGACATATAGCAATCAGCCCCAGCATTTT. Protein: CASSLSTYSNQPQHF.

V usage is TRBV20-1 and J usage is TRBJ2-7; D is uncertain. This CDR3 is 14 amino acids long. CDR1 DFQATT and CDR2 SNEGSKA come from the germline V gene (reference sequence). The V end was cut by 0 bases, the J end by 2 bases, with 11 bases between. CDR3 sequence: CSARDGLDPYEQYF. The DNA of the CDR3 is TGCAGTGCTAGAGATGGGCTCGACCCCTACGAGCAGTACTTC.

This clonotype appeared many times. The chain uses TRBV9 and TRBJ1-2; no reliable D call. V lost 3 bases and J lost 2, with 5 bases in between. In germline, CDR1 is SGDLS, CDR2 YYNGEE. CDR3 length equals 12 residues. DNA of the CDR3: TGTGCCAGCAGCGGTTTAAACTATGGCTACACCTTC. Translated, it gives CASSGLNYGYTF.

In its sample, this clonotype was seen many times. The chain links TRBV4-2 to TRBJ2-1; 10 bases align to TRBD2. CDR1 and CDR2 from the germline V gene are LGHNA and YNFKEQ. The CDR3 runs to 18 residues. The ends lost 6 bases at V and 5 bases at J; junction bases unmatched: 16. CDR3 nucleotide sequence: TGTGCCAGCAGGCTGCACAGCCTAGGGACTAGCGCAAACAATGAGCAGTTCTTC. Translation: CASRLHSLGTSANNEQFF.

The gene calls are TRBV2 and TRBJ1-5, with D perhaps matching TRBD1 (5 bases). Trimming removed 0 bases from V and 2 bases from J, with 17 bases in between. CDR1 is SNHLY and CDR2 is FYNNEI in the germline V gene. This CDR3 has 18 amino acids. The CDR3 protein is CASSEALRTPGGNQPQHF. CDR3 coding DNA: TGTGCCAGCAGTGAAGCGTTACGGACCCCGGGGGGCAATCAGCCCCAGCATTTT. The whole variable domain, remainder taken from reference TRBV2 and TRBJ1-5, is EPEVTQTPSHQVTQMGQEVILRCVPISNHLYFYWYRQILGQKVEFLVSFYNNEISEKSEIFDDQFSVERPDGSNFTLKIRSTKLEDSAMYFCASSEALRTPGGNQPQHFGDGTRLSIL.

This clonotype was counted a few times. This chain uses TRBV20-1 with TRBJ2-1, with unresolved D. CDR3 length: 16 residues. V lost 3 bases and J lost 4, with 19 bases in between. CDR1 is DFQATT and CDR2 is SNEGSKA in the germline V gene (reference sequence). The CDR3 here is CSASPYSFTGYNEQFF. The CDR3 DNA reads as TGCAGTGCTAGTCCTTACAGTTTCACTGGGTACAATGAGCAGTTCTTC.

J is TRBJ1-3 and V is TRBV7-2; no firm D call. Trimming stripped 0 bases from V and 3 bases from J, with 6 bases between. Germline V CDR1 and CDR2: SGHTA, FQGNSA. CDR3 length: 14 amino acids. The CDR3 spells CASSLALGGNTIYF. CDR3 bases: TGTGCCAGCAGCTTAGCGCTGGGTGGAAACACCATATATTTT.

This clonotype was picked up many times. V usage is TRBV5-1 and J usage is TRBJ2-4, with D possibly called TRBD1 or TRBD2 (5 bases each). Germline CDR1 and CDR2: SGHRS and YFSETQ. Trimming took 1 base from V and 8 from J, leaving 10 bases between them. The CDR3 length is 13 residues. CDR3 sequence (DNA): TGCGCCAGCAGCTTGTTGTTGGGGGACATTCAGTACTTC. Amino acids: CASSLLLGDIQYF.

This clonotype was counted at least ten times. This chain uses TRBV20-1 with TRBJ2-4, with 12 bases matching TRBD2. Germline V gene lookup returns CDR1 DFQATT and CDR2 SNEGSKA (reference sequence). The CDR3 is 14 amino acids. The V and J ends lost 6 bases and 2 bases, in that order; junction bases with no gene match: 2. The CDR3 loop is CSALAGGPKNIQYF. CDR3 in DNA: TGCAGTGCCCTAGCGGGGGGGCCCAAAAACATTCAGTACTTC.

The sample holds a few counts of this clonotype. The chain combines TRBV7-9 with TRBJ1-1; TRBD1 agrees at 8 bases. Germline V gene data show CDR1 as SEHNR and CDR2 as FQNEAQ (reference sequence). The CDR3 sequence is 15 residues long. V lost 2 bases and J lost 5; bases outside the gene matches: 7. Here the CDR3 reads CASSLLVRGQTEAFF. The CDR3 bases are TGTGCCAGCAGCTTACTCGTCAGGGGGCAGACTGAAGCTTTCTTT. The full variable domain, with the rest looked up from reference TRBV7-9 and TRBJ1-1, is DTGVSQNPRHKITKRGQNVTFRCDPISEHNRLYWYRQTLGQGPEFLTYFQNEAQLEKSRLLSDRFSAERPKGSFSTLEIQRTEQGDSAMYLCASSLLVRGQTEAFFGQGTRLTVV.

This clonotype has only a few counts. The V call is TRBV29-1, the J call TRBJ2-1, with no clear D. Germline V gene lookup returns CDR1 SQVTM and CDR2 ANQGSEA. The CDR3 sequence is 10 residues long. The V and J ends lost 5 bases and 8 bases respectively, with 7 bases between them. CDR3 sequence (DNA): TGCAGCGTTAACTCCCATGAGCAGTTCTTC. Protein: CSVNSHEQFF.

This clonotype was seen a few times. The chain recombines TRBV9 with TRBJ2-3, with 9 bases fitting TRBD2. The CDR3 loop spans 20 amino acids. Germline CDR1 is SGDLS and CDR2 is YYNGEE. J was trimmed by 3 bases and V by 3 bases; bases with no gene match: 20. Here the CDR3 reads CASSGAVAGIAGVGTDTQYF. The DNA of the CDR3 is TGTGCCAGCAGCGGAGCGGTAGCTGGGATAGCGGGAGTTGGAACAGATACGCAGTATTTT.

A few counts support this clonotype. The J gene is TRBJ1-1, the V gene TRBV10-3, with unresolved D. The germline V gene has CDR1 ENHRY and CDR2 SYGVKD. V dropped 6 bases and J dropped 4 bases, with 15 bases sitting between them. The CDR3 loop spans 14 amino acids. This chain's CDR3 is CAISRKIGSTEAFF. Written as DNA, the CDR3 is TGTGCCATCAGCCGAAAGATCGGTAGCACTGAAGCTTTCTTT.

Here the CDR3 reads CASRPGQGATSTDTQYF. DNA for the CDR3: TGTGCCAGCAGACCCGGACAGGGGGCGACTAGCACAGATACGCAGTATTTT. The chain recombines TRBV4-2 with TRBJ2-3, with TRBD1 identical over 11 bases. V trimming: 6 bases; J trimming: 0 bases; junction bases outside the gene matches: 8. Germline V lookup: CDR1 LGHNA, CDR2 YNFKEQ. The CDR3 is made up of 17 amino acids.

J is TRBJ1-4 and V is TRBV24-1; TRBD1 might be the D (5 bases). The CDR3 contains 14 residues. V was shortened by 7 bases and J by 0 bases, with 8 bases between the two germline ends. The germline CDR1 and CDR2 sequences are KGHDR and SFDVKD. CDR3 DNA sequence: TGTGCCACCAGGTGGGACGCAACTAATGAAAAACTGTTTTTT. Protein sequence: CATRWDATNEKLFF.

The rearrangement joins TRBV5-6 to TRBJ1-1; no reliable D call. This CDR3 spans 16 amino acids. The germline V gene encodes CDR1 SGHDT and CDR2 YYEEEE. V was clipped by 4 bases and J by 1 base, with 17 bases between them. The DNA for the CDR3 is TGTGCCAGCAGCCCCCGCGAGGTTAGTTGGAACACTGAAGCTTTCTTT. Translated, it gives CASSPREVSWNTEAFF.

The CDR3 is CASGGPGPYYTEAFF. The CDR3 nucleotides are TGTGCCAGCGGCGGACCGGGACCCTACTACACTGAAGCTTTCTTT. This chain connects TRBV27 to TRBJ1-1; possible D gene TRBD1, 5 bases. Germline V gives CDR1 MNHEY, CDR2 SMNVEV (reference sequence). Trimming took off 8 bases at V and 3 bases at J, with 19 bases between the two ends. The CDR3 has 15 residues.

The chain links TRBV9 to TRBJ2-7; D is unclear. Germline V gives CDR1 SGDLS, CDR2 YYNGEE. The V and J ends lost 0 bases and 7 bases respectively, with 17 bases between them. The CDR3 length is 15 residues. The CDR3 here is CASSVAAFSYNEQYF. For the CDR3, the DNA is TGTGCCAGCAGCGTAGCGGCCTTCTCCTACAATGAGCAGTACTTC.

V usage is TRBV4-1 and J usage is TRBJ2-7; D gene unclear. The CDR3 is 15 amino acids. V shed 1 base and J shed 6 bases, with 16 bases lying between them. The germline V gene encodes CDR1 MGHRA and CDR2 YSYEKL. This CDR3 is CASSQVPGVVREQYF. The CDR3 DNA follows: TGCGCCAGCAGCCAAGTTCCAGGAGTGGTACGCGAGCAGTACTTC.

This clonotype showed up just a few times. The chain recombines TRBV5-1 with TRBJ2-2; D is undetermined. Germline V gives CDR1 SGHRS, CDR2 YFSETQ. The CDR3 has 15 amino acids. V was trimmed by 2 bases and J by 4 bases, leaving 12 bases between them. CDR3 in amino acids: CASSFSRRSTGELFF. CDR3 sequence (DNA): TGCGCCAGCAGCTTCTCGAGAAGGAGCACCGGGGAGCTGTTTTTT.

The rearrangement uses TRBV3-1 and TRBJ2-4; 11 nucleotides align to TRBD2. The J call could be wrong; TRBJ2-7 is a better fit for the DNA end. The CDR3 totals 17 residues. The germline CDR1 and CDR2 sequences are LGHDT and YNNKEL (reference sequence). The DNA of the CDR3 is TGTGCCAGCAGCCAAGGTCGGAGACTAGCGGGATACCACGAGCAGTACTTC. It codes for CASSQGRRLAGYHEQYF.

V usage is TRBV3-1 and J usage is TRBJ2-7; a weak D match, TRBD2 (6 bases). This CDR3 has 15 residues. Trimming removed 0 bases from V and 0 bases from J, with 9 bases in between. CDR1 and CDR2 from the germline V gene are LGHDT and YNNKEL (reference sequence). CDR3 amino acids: CASSQDLSGSYEQYF. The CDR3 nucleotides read TGTGCCAGCAGCCAAGATCTTAGCGGCTCCTACGAGCAGTACTTC.

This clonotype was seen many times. The CDR3 protein is CASSFTGGNYGYTF. Written as DNA, the CDR3 is TGTGCCAGCAGTTTTACAGGTGGCAACTATGGCTACACCTTC. V is TRBV27 and J is TRBJ1-2; a weak D match, TRBD1 (5 bases). V lost 3 bases and J 2 bases, leaving 10 bases between the germline ends. CDR1 and CDR2 from the germline V gene are MNHEY and SMNVEV (reference sequence). The CDR3 runs to 14 residues.

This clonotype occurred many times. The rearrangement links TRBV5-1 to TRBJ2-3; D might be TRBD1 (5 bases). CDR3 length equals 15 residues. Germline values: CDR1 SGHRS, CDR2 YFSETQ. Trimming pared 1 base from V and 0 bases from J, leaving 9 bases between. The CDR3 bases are TGCGCCAGCAGCTTGACGACAGCTAGCACAGATACGCAGTATTTT. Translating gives CASSLTTASTDTQYF.

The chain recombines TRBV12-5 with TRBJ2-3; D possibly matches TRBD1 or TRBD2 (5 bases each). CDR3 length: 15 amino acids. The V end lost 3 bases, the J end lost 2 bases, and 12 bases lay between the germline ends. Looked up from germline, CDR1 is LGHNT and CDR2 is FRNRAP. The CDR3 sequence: CASGFSWDVTDTQYF. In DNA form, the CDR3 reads TGTGCTAGTGGTTTTTCATGGGACGTCACAGATACGCAGTATTTT. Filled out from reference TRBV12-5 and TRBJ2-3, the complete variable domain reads DARVTQTPRHKVTEMGQEVTMRCQPILGHNTVFWYRQTMMQGLELLAYFRNRAPLDDSGMPKDRFSAEMPDATLATLKIQPSEPRDSAVYFCASGFSWDVTDTQYFGPGTRLTVL.

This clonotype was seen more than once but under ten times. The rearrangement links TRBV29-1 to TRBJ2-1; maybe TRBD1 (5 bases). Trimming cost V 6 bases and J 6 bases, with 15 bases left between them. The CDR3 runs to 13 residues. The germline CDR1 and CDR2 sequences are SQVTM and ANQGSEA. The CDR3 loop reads CSVGAAVPNEQFF. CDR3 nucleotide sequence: TGCAGCGTAGGGGCGGCCGTACCCAATGAGCAGTTCTTC.